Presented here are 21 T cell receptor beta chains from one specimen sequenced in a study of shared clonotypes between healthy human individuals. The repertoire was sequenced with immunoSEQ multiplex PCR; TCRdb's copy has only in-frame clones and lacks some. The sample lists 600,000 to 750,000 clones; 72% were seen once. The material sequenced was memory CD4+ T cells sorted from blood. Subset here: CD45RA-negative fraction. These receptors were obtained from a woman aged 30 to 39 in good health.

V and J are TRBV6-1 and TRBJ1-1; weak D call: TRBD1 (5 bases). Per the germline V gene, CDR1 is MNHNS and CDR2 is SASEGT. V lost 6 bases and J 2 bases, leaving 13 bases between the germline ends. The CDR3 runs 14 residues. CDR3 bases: TGTGCCAGCAGATGGGGGTGGGAAAACACTGAAGCTTTCTTT. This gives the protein CASRWGWENTEAFF.

The CDR3 DNA reads TGCGCCAGCAGCCCGACTAGCGGAAACAATGAGCAGTTCTTC. Its translation is CASSPTSGNNEQFF. The rearrangement uses TRBV5-1 and TRBJ2-1; 9 nucleotides line up with TRBD2. The germline gives CDR1 SGHRS, CDR2 YFSETQ. Germline trimming cut 4 bases from V and 5 bases from J; bases unmatched to any gene: 4. CDR3 size: 14 residues. The full variable domain, with the rest looked up from reference TRBV5-1 and TRBJ2-1, is KAGVTQTPRYLIKTRGQQVTLSCSPISGHRSVSWYQQTPGQGLQFLFEYFSETQRNKGNFPGRFSGRQFSNSRSEMNVSTLELGDSALYLCASSPTSGNNEQFFGPGTRLTVL.

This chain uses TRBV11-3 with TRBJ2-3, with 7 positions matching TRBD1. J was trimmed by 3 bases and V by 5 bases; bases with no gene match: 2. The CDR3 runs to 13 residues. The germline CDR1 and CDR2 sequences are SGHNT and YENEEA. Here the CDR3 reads CASSRQGTDTQYF. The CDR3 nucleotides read TGTGCCAGCAGCCGACAGGGAACAGATACGCAGTATTTT.

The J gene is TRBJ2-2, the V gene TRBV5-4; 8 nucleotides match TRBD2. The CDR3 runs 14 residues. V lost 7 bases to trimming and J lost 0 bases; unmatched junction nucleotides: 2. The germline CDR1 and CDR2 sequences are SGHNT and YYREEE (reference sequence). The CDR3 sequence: CASQRGTNTGELFF. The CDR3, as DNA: TGTGCCAGCCAGCGGGGGACGAACACCGGGGAGCTGTTTTTT.

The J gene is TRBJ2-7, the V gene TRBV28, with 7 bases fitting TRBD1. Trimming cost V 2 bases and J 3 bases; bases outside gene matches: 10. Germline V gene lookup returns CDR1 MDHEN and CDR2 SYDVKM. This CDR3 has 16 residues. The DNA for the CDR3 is TGTGCCAGCAGTTTACCCTCGTTACCAGGGGGCTACGAGCAGTACTTC. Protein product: CASSLPSLPGGYEQYF. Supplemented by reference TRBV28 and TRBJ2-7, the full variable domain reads DVKVTQSSRYLVKRTGEKVFLECVQDMDHENMFWYRQDPGLGLRLIYFSYDVKMKEKGDIPEGYSVSREKKERFSLILESASTNQTSMYLCASSLPSLPGGYEQYFGPGTRLTVT.

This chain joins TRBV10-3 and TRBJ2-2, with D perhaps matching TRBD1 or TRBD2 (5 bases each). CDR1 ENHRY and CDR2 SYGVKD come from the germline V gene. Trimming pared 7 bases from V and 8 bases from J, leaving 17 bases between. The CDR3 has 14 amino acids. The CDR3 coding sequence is TGTGCCATCACCGGGGACGGGCCGGTAGGGGAGCTGTTTTTT. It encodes CAITGDGPVGELFF.

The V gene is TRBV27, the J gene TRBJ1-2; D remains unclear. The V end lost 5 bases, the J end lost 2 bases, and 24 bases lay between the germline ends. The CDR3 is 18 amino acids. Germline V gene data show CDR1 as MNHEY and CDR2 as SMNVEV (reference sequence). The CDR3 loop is CASSPLKDLTSQNYGYTF. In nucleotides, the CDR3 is TGTGCCAGCAGTCCACTTAAAGACCTAACGTCACAAAACTATGGCTACACCTTC.

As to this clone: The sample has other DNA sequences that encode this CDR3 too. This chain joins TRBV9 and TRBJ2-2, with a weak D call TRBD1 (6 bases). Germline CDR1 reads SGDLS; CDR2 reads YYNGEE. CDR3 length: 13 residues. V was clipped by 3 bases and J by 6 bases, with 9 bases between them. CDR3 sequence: CASSGTVSGELFF. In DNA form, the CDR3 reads TGTGCCAGCAGCGGGACAGTATCCGGGGAGCTGTTTTTT.

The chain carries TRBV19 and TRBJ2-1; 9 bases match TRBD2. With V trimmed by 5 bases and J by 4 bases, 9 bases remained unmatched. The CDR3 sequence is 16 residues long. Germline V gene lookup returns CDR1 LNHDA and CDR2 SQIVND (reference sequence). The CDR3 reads CASSLVVAGAYNEQFF. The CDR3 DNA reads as TGTGCCAGTAGTCTTGTGGTAGCGGGGGCGTACAATGAGCAGTTCTTC.

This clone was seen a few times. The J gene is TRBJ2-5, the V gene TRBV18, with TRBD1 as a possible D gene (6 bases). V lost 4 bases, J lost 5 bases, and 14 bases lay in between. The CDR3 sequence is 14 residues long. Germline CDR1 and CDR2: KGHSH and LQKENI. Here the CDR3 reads CASSRGRGVETQYF. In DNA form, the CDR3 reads TGTGCCAGCTCACGCGGCAGGGGTGTGGAGACCCAGTACTTC.

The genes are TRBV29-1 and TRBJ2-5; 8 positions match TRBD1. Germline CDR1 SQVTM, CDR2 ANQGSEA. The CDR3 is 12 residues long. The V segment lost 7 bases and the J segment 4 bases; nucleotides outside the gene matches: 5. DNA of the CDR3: TGCAGCGCCGGACAGGGTGGAGAGACCCAGTACTTC. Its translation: CSAGQGGETQYF.

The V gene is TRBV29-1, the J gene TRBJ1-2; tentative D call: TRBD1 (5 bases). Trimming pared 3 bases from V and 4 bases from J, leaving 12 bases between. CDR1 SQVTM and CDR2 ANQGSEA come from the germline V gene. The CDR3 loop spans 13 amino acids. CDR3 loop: CSVDGQTGYGYTF. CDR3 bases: TGCAGCGTTGACGGACAAACGGGCTATGGCTACACCTTC.

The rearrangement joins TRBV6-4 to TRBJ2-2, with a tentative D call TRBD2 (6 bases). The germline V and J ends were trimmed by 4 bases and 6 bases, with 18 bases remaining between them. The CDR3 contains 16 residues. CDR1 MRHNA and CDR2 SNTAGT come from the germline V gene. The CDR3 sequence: CASSAGTSRSPGELFF. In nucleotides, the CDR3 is TGTGCCAGCAGTGCCGGGACTTCGAGGAGCCCCGGGGAGCTGTTTTTT.

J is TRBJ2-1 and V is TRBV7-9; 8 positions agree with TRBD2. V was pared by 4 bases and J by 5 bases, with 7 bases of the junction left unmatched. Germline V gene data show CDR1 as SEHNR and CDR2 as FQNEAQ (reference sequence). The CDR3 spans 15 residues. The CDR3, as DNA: TGTGCCAGCAGCTATGGGGTTAGCGGGAACAATGAGCAGTTCTTC. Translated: CASSYGVSGNNEQFF.

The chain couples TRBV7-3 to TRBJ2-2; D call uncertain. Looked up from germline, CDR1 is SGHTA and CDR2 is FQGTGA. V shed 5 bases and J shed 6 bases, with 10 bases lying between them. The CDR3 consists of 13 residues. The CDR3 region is CASSPIRSGELFF. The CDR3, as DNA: TGTGCCAGCAGCCCGATCCGGTCCGGGGAGCTGTTTTTT.

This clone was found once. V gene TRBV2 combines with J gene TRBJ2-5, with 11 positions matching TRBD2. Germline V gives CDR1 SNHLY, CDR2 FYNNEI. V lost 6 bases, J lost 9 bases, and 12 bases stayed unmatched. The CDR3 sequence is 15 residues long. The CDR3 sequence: CASRTGPLAGAAQYF. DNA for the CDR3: TGTGCCAGCAGAACAGGCCCACTAGCGGGAGCCGCCCAGTACTTC. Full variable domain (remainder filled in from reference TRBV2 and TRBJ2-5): EPEVTQTPSHQVTQMGQEVILRCVPISNHLYFYWYRQILGQKVEFLVSFYNNEISEKSEIFDDQFSVERPDGSNFTLKIRSTKLEDSAMYFCASRTGPLAGAAQYFGPGTRLLVL.

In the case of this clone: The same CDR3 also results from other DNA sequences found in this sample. The CDR3 region is CASSVQGSNTGELFF. Here the CDR3 DNA reads TGTGCCAGCAGCGTTCAGGGATCGAACACCGGGGAGCTGTTTTTT. This chain uses TRBV9 with TRBJ2-2; D possibly corresponds to TRBD1 (5 bases). This CDR3 contains 15 residues. Trimming cost V 2 bases and J 0 bases, with 8 bases left between them. Germline V gene sequence: CDR1 SGDLS, CDR2 YYNGEE. Combining the CDR3 with reference TRBV9 and TRBJ2-2 gives the whole variable domain DSGVTQTPKHLITATGQRVTLRCSPRSGDLSVYWYQQSLDQGLQFLIQYYNGEERAKGNILERFSAQQFPDLHSELNLSSLELGDSALYFCASSVQGSNTGELFFGEGSRLTVL.

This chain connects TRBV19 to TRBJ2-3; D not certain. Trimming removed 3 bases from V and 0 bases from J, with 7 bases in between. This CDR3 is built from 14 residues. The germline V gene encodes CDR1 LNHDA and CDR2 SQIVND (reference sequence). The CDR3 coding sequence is TGTGCCAGTAGTATCTCGGCCAGCACAGATACGCAGTATTTT. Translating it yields CASSISASTDTQYF.

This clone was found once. The chain's CDR3 is CASSWDTDTGELFF. In nucleotides, the CDR3 is TGCGCCAGCAGTTGGGACACAGACACCGGGGAGCTGTTTTTT. V gene TRBV10-2 combines with J gene TRBJ2-2, with D possibly matching TRBD1 (6 bases). The CDR3 loop spans 14 amino acids. Germline V lookup: CDR1 WSHSY, CDR2 SAAADI. V gave up 5 bases and J gave up 3 bases, with 10 bases separating them.

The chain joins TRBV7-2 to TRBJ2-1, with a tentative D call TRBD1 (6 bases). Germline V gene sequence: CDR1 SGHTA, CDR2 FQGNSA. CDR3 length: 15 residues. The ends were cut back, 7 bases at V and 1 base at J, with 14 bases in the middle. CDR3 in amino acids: CASNQNGQSYNEQFF. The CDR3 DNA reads TGTGCCAGCAACCAAAACGGACAGTCCTACAATGAGCAGTTCTTC.

The CDR3 region has the DNA TGTGCCAGCACCCCCCAGGCCCTCACCGGGGAGCTGTTTTTT. It specifies CASTPQALTGELFF. This rearrangement joins TRBV27 to TRBJ2-2; D gene uncertain. Germline V gene data show CDR1 as MNHEY and CDR2 as SMNVEV (reference sequence). The CDR3 has 14 residues. Trimming removed 7 bases at V and 4 bases at J, with 13 bases between.